This T cell receptor beta chain was identified in a study of regulatory T cells in long-lasting Graves disease. Many counts were recorded for this clonotype. Germline-derived CDR1 and CDR2 are MDHEN and SYDVKM. Trimming removed 2 bases from V and 4 bases from J, with 18 bases in between. CDR3 size: 17 residues. With iRepertoire HTBI primers and Arm-PCR of CDR3 regions, TCR beta libraries were built. Using its own MiXCR run on the multiplex PCR reads, TCRdb lists one record per CDR3 protein. Of hundreds of thousands of distinct CDR3 sequences listed, over 12% were seen once; the top ten hold roughly 8%. Time point reported: newly diagnosed GD, antithyroid drugs for less than 3 months. The authors made the TCR library using RNA they extracted from PBMCs. This same sample was also part of a study on T cells in Graves' hyperthyroidism and ophthalmopathy. According to that study: Graves' hyperthyroidism qualified as stable when ophthalmopathy did not progress within 18 months.

This chain connects TRBV28 to TRBJ2-1, with D hard to call. The input for sequencing was peripheral blood mononuclear cells (PBMCs), taken at new diagnosis, from a patient treated with antithyroid drugs. The receptor's source is a woman aged 40 to 50 with Graves disease. Written as DNA, the CDR3 is TGTGCCAGCAGTTTAGGCCCCGCAAGCACCGCGTACAATGAGCAGTTCTTC. This codes for CASSLGPASTAYNEQFF.